Each of the 19 T cell receptor beta chains below was sequenced from the same sample in a study of patients and donors after allogeneic stem cell transplantation. TCRdb reanalysed the RT-PCR reads using MiXCR and keeps one entry per CDR3 protein. The data show 70,000 to 100,000 distinct CDR3 sequences, just under 5% seen once. The sample taken for sequencing was blood, either unsorted or a sorted T cell fraction (not recorded which). These receptor sequences come from a human donor who was either an allogeneic HSCT recipient or a stem cell or donor lymphocyte infusion donor (not recorded which). It is not recorded whose cells these are; they may come from a transplant donor.

The gene calls are TRBV5-4 and TRBJ1-2; the D gene is possibly TRBD1 (6 bases). This CDR3 has 14 residues. Per the germline V gene, CDR1 is SGHNT and CDR2 is YYREEE (reference sequence). Trimming removed 4 bases from V and 4 bases from J, with 14 bases in between. The CDR3 loop reads CASSGPGHSYGYTF. In DNA form, the CDR3 reads TGTGCCAGCAGCGGACCGGGACACTCCTATGGCTACACCTTC.

This clonotype was recorded at least ten times. The CDR3 DNA reads TGTGCCAGCAGCTTAGGTCTAATGGGGACTGAAGCTTTCTTT. Translating it yields CASSLGLMGTEAFF. This chain joins TRBV7-9 and TRBJ1-1; D gene uncertain. Trimming took off 1 base at V and 5 bases at J, with 11 bases between the two ends. This CDR3 contains 14 residues. Germline CDR1 reads SEHNR; CDR2 reads FQNEAQ (reference sequence).

This clonotype appeared a few times. The V and J genes are TRBV2 and TRBJ2-5; tentative D call: TRBD1 (6 bases). CDR1 and CDR2 (germline): SNHLY, FYNNEI. Trimming left V 3 bases short and J 7 bases short, with 12 bases between. The CDR3 runs 13 residues. CDR3 sequence (DNA): TGTGCCAGCAGTGACGAACGAGGGGGGACCCAGTACTTC. It specifies CASSDERGGTQYF.

This clonotype was found many times. V gene TRBV6-1 combines with J gene TRBJ1-6; no clear D gene. This CDR3 region has 13 residues. V lost 5 bases to trimming and J lost 5 bases, with 7 bases between them. The germline V gene has CDR1 MNHNS and CDR2 SASEGT. The CDR3 is CASSLEHNSPLHF. The CDR3 nucleotides are TGTGCCAGCAGTCTCGAGCATAATTCACCCCTCCACTTT.

This clonotype was seen repeatedly, ten times or more. The V call is TRBV5-1, the J call TRBJ1-1, with a weak D call TRBD1 (5 bases). This CDR3 region has 15 residues. The V end lost 4 bases, the J end lost 4 bases, and 17 bases lay between the germline ends. The germline V gene has CDR1 SGHRS and CDR2 YFSETQ. The CDR3 region has the DNA TGCGCCAGCAGCCTGGCGGGGATCGGGGGCACTGAAGCTTTCTTT. The encoded protein is CASSLAGIGGTEAFF. The variable domain in full, completed from reference TRBV5-1 and TRBJ1-1, reads KAGVTQTPRYLIKTRGQQVTLSCSPISGHRSVSWYQQTPGQGLQFLFEYFSETQRNKGNFPGRFSGRQFSNSRSEMNVSTLELGDSALYLCASSLAGIGGTEAFFGQGTRLTVV.

The sample holds many counts of this clonotype. The rearrangement uses TRBV18 and TRBJ1-6; 10 bases line up with TRBD1. Germline V lookup: CDR1 KGHSH, CDR2 LQKENI. With V trimmed by 3 bases and J by 5 bases, 4 bases remained unmatched. This CDR3 comprises 16 residues. CDR3 in amino acids: CASSPTGTGDNSPLHF. CDR3 nucleotide sequence: TGTGCCAGCTCACCCACGGGGACAGGGGATAATTCACCCCTCCACTTT.

This clonotype came up a few times. This chain connects TRBV6-1 to TRBJ1-5, with TRBD1 identical over 8 bases. The length of the CDR3 is 15 residues. The junction had 6 bases not matched to a gene; V was cut back by 3 bases and J by 5 bases. The germline CDR1 and CDR2 sequences are MNHNS and SASEGT. This CDR3 is CASSDPGGAYQPQHF. CDR3 coding DNA: TGTGCCAGCAGTGACCCAGGGGGCGCGTATCAGCCCCAGCATTTT.

A remark on this clonotype: This may stem from a read error, because a much larger clone lies one nucleotide away. The missing conserved phenylalanine or tryptophan at the end of this CDR3 makes a read error likely. The chain links TRBV20-1 to TRBJ2-1; 10 nucleotides match TRBD1. J was trimmed by 6 bases and V by 1 base; bases with no gene match: 3. Germline V gives CDR1 DFQATT, CDR2 SNEGSKA (reference sequence). The CDR3 covers 14 residues. The CDR3 nucleotides read TGCAGTGCTAGAGGGTGGACAGGGGGCAATGAGCAGTTCATC. Its protein product is CSARGWTGGNEQFI.

This clonotype has a handful of counts. The chain recombines TRBV7-3 with TRBJ2-7, with 7 bases fitting TRBD2. V gave up 5 bases and J gave up 5 bases; unmatched junction bases: 21. This CDR3 is built from 18 residues. Germline V CDR1 and CDR2: SGHTA, FQGTGA. The DNA for the CDR3 is TGTGCCAGCAGCGCCCTATTGGCAGCGGGATGGATTGGGCACGAGCAGTACTTC. Its protein is CASSALLAAGWIGHEQYF.

This clonotype occurred a few times. The junction departs from the called germline gene at one end, perhaps through a read error. This chain uses TRBV20-1 with TRBJ1-2, with TRBD1 identical over 9 bases. There are 14 residues in the CDR3. Per the germline V gene, CDR1 is DFQATT and CDR2 is SNEGSKA (reference sequence). CDR3 in amino acids: CSVRDGTGSSGYTF. The CDR3 DNA reads as TGCAGTGTTAGAGACGGGACAGGGTCAAGTGGCTACACCTTC.

This clonotype appeared many times. V gene TRBV5-4 combines with J gene TRBJ2-3, with 8 nucleotides matching TRBD2. V lost 2 bases and J lost 2; bases outside the gene matches: 7. The CDR3 runs 16 residues. Germline V gives CDR1 SGHNT, CDR2 YYREEE (reference sequence). This CDR3 is CASSFWRGDYTDTQYF. In DNA, the CDR3 is TGTGCCAGCAGCTTTTGGCGGGGGGACTACACAGATACGCAGTATTTT.

In this sample, this clonotype turned up many times. The rearrangement joins TRBV6-1 to TRBJ2-2, with D uncertain. This CDR3 spans 14 amino acids. The V gene lost 7 bases and the J gene lost 0 bases, with 9 bases spanning the gap. Germline CDR1 reads MNHNS; CDR2 reads SASEGT. The CDR3 spells CASKNGPNTGELFF. The DNA of the CDR3 is TGTGCCAGCAAGAACGGGCCGAACACCGGGGAGCTGTTTTTT.

This clonotype was counted many times. V gene TRBV4-1 combines with J gene TRBJ2-4, with D perhaps TRBD1 (7 bases). Trimming removed 5 bases from V and 8 bases from J, with 16 bases in between. The CDR3 has 14 residues. Germline V lookup: CDR1 MGHRA, CDR2 YSYEKL. The CDR3 DNA reads as TGCGCCAGCAGCTTTGGAGGGGGCAAGGACATTCAGTACTTC. It is translated as CASSFGGGKDIQYF.

This clonotype appeared many times. V usage is TRBV6-1 and J usage is TRBJ2-5, with D perhaps TRBD1 (5 bases). The V end lost 2 bases, the J end lost 7 bases, and 8 bases lay between the germline ends. CDR1 MNHNS and CDR2 SASEGT come from the germline V gene. CDR3 size: 12 residues. The CDR3 DNA reads TGTGCCAGCAGTGAACAGGGTGGGACCCAGTACTTC. Protein: CASSEQGGTQYF.

This clonotype has at least ten counts. The chain carries TRBV12-3 or TRBV12-4 and TRBJ2-5, with D possibly being TRBD2 (7 bases). Trimming pared 2 bases from V and 2 bases from J, leaving 15 bases between. The CDR3 sequence is 16 residues long. The CDR3 DNA sequence: TGTGCCAGCAGTTTAATAAGGGGGGGGCTACAAGAGACCCAGTACTTC. This gives the protein CASSLIRGGLQETQYF.

This clonotype was observed many times. This chain joins TRBV7-2 and TRBJ2-3; 8 nucleotides line up with TRBD2. The junction had 10 bases not matched to a gene; V was cut back by 5 bases and J by 0 bases. This CDR3 has 17 residues. CDR1 and CDR2 from the germline V gene are SGHTA and FQGNSA. CDR3 protein: CASSTRTSSLSTDTQYF. In DNA, the CDR3 is TGTGCCAGCAGCACCAGGACTAGCTCCTTGAGCACAGATACGCAGTATTTT. The full variable domain, its missing parts supplied by reference TRBV7-2 and TRBJ2-3, is GAGVSQSPSNKVTEKGKDVELRCDPISGHTALYWYRQSLGQGLEFLIYFQGNSAPDKSGLPSDRFSAERTGGSVSTLTIQRTQQEDSAVYLCASSTRTSSLSTDTQYFGPGTRLTVL.

Ten or more counts support this clonotype. The CDR3 sequence is CASSHDPASSYNEQFF. The CDR3 coding sequence is TGTGCCAGCAGTCATGACCCTGCTAGCTCCTACAATGAGCAGTTCTTC. The rearrangement uses TRBV28 and TRBJ2-1; D not certain. CDR1 is MDHEN and CDR2 is SYDVKM in the germline V gene. The length of the CDR3 is 16 residues. V lost 5 bases to trimming and J lost 0 bases, with 14 bases between them.

Many counts were recorded for this clonotype. V usage is TRBV6-2 or TRBV6-3 and J usage is TRBJ2-1, with TRBD2 matching 13 bases. Germline CDR1 and CDR2: MNHEY and SVGEGT. V shed 10 bases, J shed 10 bases, and the junction held 7 bases outside the gene matches. The CDR3 sequence is 13 residues long. The CDR3 sequence is CATGLAGAWEQFF. The CDR3 DNA sequence: TGTGCCACCGGACTAGCGGGGGCGTGGGAGCAGTTCTTC.

Ten or more counts support this clonotype. V gene TRBV12-3 or TRBV12-4 combines with J gene TRBJ1-3, with D unresolved. Trimming took off 5 bases at V and 4 bases at J, with 6 bases between the two ends. The CDR3 is made up of 12 amino acids. CDR3 protein: CASSVQGNTIYF. DNA of the CDR3: TGTGCCAGCAGTGTCCAGGGAAACACCATATATTTT.